The 31 T cell receptor beta chains listed next were all sequenced from one sample in a study of cytomegalovirus exposure and HLA in healthy donors. TCRdb's copy holds only in-frame clones and misses some; the assay was immunoSEQ multiplex PCR. The sample shows about 300,000 clones, approximately 90% of them seen only once. Sequencing was performed on PBMCs. The receptors originated from a woman aged 18-29 years in good health and CMV-seronegative.

The CDR3 nucleotides are TGTGCCGGTGGATCGGGGTTTTTCCAGCCCCAGCATTTT. Encoded protein: CAGGSGFFQPQHF. This rearrangement joins TRBV14 to TRBJ1-5; D is unclear. The CDR3 length is 13 residues. In germline, CDR1 is SGHDN, CDR2 FVKESK. The V end lost 11 bases, the J end lost 7 bases, and 18 bases lay between the germline ends.

V usage is TRBV11-2 and J usage is TRBJ2-1, with 7 positions matching TRBD1. V lost 4 bases to trimming and J lost 9 bases; unmatched junction nucleotides: 9. The CDR3 extends over 14 amino acids. Germline CDR1 reads SGHAT; CDR2 reads FQNNGV. The CDR3 reads CASSYRDRAVEQFF. CDR3 nucleotides: TGTGCCAGCAGCTACCGGGACAGAGCTGTTGAGCAGTTCTTC.

The chain carries TRBV4-1 and TRBJ2-2; maybe TRBD2 (6 bases). Germline V gene data show CDR1 as MGHRA and CDR2 as YSYEKL. Deletions cut 1 base from V and 3 bases from J, with 9 bases between. This CDR3 comprises 15 residues. CDR3 amino acids: CASSQVGRDTGELFF. CDR3 in DNA: TGCGCCAGCAGCCAAGTCGGGAGAGACACCGGGGAGCTGTTTTTT.

The V and J genes are TRBV6-5 and TRBJ2-6; 9 bases fit TRBD1. Germline loops: CDR1 MNHEY, CDR2 SVGAGI. V shed 6 bases, J shed 4 bases, and the junction held 1 base outside the gene matches. The CDR3 runs to 14 residues. The CDR3 coding sequence is TGTGCCAGCAGCGACAGGGGGGGGGCCAACGTCCTGACTTTC. It specifies CASSDRGGANVLTF.

V usage is TRBV9 and J usage is TRBJ1-5, with D unclear. Trimming shortened V by 0 bases and J by 7 bases, and 14 bases separated the two germline ends. The CDR3 runs 15 residues. Germline assignment: CDR1 SGDLS and CDR2 YYNGEE. The CDR3 DNA reads TGTGCCAGCAGCGTAGGCGCAGGAGGTAGCCAGCCCCAGCATTTT. Its translation: CASSVGAGGSQPQHF.

The gene calls are TRBV14 and TRBJ1-2, with 7 nucleotides matching TRBD1. Germline CDR1 is SGHDN and CDR2 is FVKESK. This CDR3 is built from 15 residues. V trimming: 2 bases; J trimming: 4 bases; junction bases outside the gene matches: 7. The CDR3 DNA sequence: TGTGCCAGCAGCCAACCGGGACAGTCGATCTATGGCTACACCTTC. This codes for CASSQPGQSIYGYTF.

The chain links TRBV7-9 to TRBJ1-2, with TRBD1 as a possible D gene (6 bases). V was pared by 5 bases and J by 6 bases, with 13 bases between. The CDR3 extends over 13 amino acids. Germline V gives CDR1 SEHNR, CDR2 FQNEAQ (reference sequence). The CDR3 DNA sequence: TGTGCCAGCAGCCAGGGACAATCTGATGGCTACACCTTC. Translation gives CASSQGQSDGYTF.

This clone appeared a single time. This chain connects TRBV10-2 to TRBJ2-1, with D perhaps matching TRBD2 (5 bases). CDR3 length: 15 amino acids. The V and J ends lost 4 bases and 9 bases respectively, with 19 bases between them. Germline values: CDR1 WSHSY, CDR2 SAAADI. CDR3 loop: CASSGWEPNWGEQFF. The CDR3 DNA reads as TGCGCCAGCAGTGGATGGGAGCCGAATTGGGGTGAGCAGTTCTTC.

The rearrangement links TRBV6-5 to TRBJ2-2; D call uncertain. Germline V lookup: CDR1 MNHEY, CDR2 SVGAGI. This CDR3 has 13 amino acids. V was trimmed by 5 bases and J by 6 bases, leaving 10 bases between them. The CDR3 sequence: CASSQALSGELFF. CDR3 nucleotides: TGTGCCAGCAGTCAAGCCTTATCCGGGGAGCTGTTTTTT.

This chain uses TRBV7-3 with TRBJ2-1; D is perhaps TRBD2 (5 bases). Deletions cut 3 bases from V and 10 bases from J, with 10 bases between. The length of the CDR3 is 12 residues. Germline values: CDR1 SGHTA, CDR2 FQGTGA. In DNA form, the CDR3 reads TGTGCCAGCAGCTTGGACTCCAAGGAGCAGTTCTTC. This codes for CASSLDSKEQFF.

The gene calls are TRBV30 and TRBJ2-5, with a weak D call TRBD2 (5 bases). V shed 0 bases and J shed 5 bases, with 10 bases lying between them. The CDR3 has 13 residues. The germline V gene encodes CDR1 GTSNPN and CDR2 SVGIG (reference sequence). The CDR3: CAWSVRTSETQYF. The CDR3 DNA follows: TGTGCCTGGAGTGTAAGAACTAGTGAGACCCAGTACTTC.

The J gene is TRBJ2-7, the V gene TRBV6-5; D may be TRBD1 (6 bases). The germline V and J ends were trimmed by 1 base and 5 bases, with 9 bases remaining between them. The CDR3 sequence is 13 residues long. The germline V gene encodes CDR1 MNHEY and CDR2 SVGAGI. The CDR3 reads CASSYFRGNEQYF. Written as DNA, the CDR3 is TGTGCCAGCAGTTACTTCAGGGGCAACGAGCAGTACTTC.

Remarks on this clone: The same CDR3 is also encoded by other DNA sequences in this sample. The chain employs TRBV5-1 and TRBJ2-5; 7 bases align to TRBD1. Germline V CDR1 and CDR2: SGHRS, YFSETQ. After removal of 0 bases from V and 3 bases from J, the junction contained 2 bases not matched to a gene. The CDR3 is 14 residues long. The DNA for the CDR3 is TGCGCCAGCAGCTTGGGGACAGGAGAAGAGACCCAGTACTTC. Its protein product is CASSLGTGEETQYF.

The J gene is TRBJ1-2, the V gene TRBV5-1; 7 nucleotides align to TRBD1. The length of the CDR3 is 14 residues. Unmatched junction bases numbered 5, after V lost 4 bases and J lost 2 bases. CDR1 is SGHRS, CDR2 YFSETQ, per germline. DNA of the CDR3: TGCGCCAGCAGCGGAGGACAGGTGAACTATGGCTACACCTTC. It codes for CASSGGQVNYGYTF.

The V gene is TRBV18, the J gene TRBJ2-2; D may be TRBD1 (6 bases). There are 16 residues in the CDR3. With 4 bases removed from V and 1 base from J, the gap between germline ends came to 13 bases. Germline CDR1 KGHSH, CDR2 LQKENI. The CDR3: CASSLIGDKNTGELFF. The CDR3 nucleotides read TGTGCCAGCTCACTCATAGGGGACAAGAACACCGGGGAGCTGTTTTTT.

The chain couples TRBV28 to TRBJ2-1, with a weak D call TRBD2 (6 bases). This CDR3 region has 14 residues. V lost 8 bases to trimming and J lost 7 bases, with 18 bases between them. Germline lookup yields CDR1 MDHEN and CDR2 SYDVKM. CDR3 amino acids: CASALTTGGNEQFF. CDR3 bases: TGTGCCAGCGCGCTTACTACCGGGGGAAATGAGCAGTTCTTC. The whole variable domain, filled in from reference TRBV28 and TRBJ2-1, reads DVKVTQSSRYLVKRTGEKVFLECVQDMDHENMFWYRQDPGLGLRLIYFSYDVKMKEKGDIPEGYSVSREKKERFSLILESASTNQTSMYLCASALTTGGNEQFFGPGTRLTVL.

The chain combines TRBV12-5 with TRBJ2-1, with unresolved D. V was cut by 3 bases and J by 16 bases, with 4 bases left in between. The CDR3 sequence is 8 residues long. Germline CDR1 and CDR2: LGHNT and FRNRAP. CDR3 protein: CASGLAFF. The CDR3 nucleotides are TGTGCTAGTGGTTTAGCTTTCTTC.

The J gene is TRBJ2-2, the V gene TRBV11-2, with D perhaps matching TRBD2 (5 bases). Germline CDR1 reads SGHAT; CDR2 reads FQNNGV. The CDR3 is made up of 16 amino acids. V was pared by 9 bases and J by 4 bases, with 21 bases between. The CDR3 loop is CASQRRASRTTGELFF. DNA of the CDR3: TGTGCCAGTCAACGCCGGGCTAGCCGGACCACCGGGGAGCTGTTTTTT.

This rearrangement joins TRBV9 to TRBJ2-2; no definite D call. This CDR3 is built from 12 residues. Trimming took off 3 bases at V and 7 bases at J, with 7 bases between the two ends. Per germline, CDR1 SGDLS and CDR2 YYNGEE. The CDR3 DNA reads TGTGCCAGCAGCGGGAGTGGCGGGGAGCTGTTTTTT. Encoded protein: CASSGSGGELFF.

The chain employs TRBV15 and TRBJ2-5, with 7 bases fitting TRBD1. V was clipped by 2 bases and J by 5 bases; unmatched bases: 8. Per germline, CDR1 LNHNV and CDR2 YYDKDF (reference sequence). The CDR3 consists of 15 residues. CDR3 residues: CATSRPTGRGETQYF. DNA of the CDR3: TGTGCCACCAGCAGACCGACAGGGCGAGGGGAGACCCAGTACTTC.

J is TRBJ1-2 and V is TRBV9; 8 nucleotides agree with TRBD1. The CDR3 covers 13 residues. From germline, CDR1 is SGDLS and CDR2 YYNGEE. The V gene end was trimmed by 4 bases and the J gene end by 8 bases; junction bases not matched to a gene: 7. The CDR3 spells CASSLQGVEGYTF. CDR3 coding DNA: TGTGCCAGCAGCCTACAGGGGGTTGAAGGCTACACCTTC.

The rearrangement uses TRBV11-2 and TRBJ2-7; TRBD2 agrees at 8 bases. Germline V gives CDR1 SGHAT, CDR2 FQNNGV. V lost 3 bases and J lost 0; bases outside the gene matches: 7. This CDR3 is built from 16 residues. The chain's CDR3 is CASSFNSGGSSYEQYF. The CDR3 DNA follows: TGTGCCAGCAGCTTTAATTCGGGGGGGAGCTCCTACGAGCAGTACTTC.

The chain combines TRBV2 with TRBJ1-2; 9 bases are a match to TRBD1. Germline assignment: CDR1 SNHLY and CDR2 FYNNEI. This CDR3 is built from 17 residues. J was trimmed by 4 bases and V by 4 bases; bases with no gene match: 13. The CDR3 spells CASSGDPNRGRTYGYTF. CDR3 DNA sequence: TGTGCCAGCAGTGGGGACCCTAACAGGGGGCGCACCTATGGCTACACCTTC.

The chain employs TRBV6-5 and TRBJ2-1, with 7 nucleotides matching TRBD2. The V segment lost 8 bases and the J segment 3 bases; nucleotides outside the gene matches: 10. Germline lookup yields CDR1 MNHEY and CDR2 SVGAGI. The CDR3 runs 15 residues. CDR3 in amino acids: CASSARREYYNEQFF. CDR3 DNA: TGTGCCAGCTCCGCCCGGCGGGAGTACTACAATGAGCAGTTCTTC.

The rearrangement links TRBV28 to TRBJ2-1; 7 bases fit TRBD2. This CDR3 spans 14 amino acids. In germline, CDR1 is MDHEN, CDR2 SYDVKM. With 2 bases clipped from V and 2 bases from J, the junction kept 0 bases outside the gene matches. The CDR3 loop reads CASSLAGAYNEQFF. The CDR3 DNA sequence: TGTGCCAGCAGTTTAGCGGGAGCCTACAATGAGCAGTTCTTC.

This clone was counted a few times. This chain joins TRBV5-1 and TRBJ2-7, with 7 bases identical to TRBD2. Unmatched junction bases numbered 10, after V lost 0 bases and J lost 7 bases. Germline lookup yields CDR1 SGHRS and CDR2 YFSETQ. There are 15 residues in the CDR3. Here the CDR3 DNA reads TGCGCCAGCAGCTTGGATCTTGCGGGAGCGGCTGAGCAGTACTTC. Translation gives CASSLDLAGAAEQYF.

Details on this clone: The sample contains more than one DNA sequence encoding this CDR3. This sequence joins TRBV15 and TRBJ2-5; a possible D gene is TRBD2 (6 bases). The V gene's germline CDR1 is LNHNV and CDR2 YYDKDF (reference sequence). V was cut by 3 bases and J by 4 bases, with 9 bases left in between. The length of the CDR3 is 13 residues. In DNA, the CDR3 is TGTGCCACCAGCAGGGACGGGAGAGAGACCCAGTACTTC. Translation: CATSRDGRETQYF.

The genes are TRBV27 and TRBJ1-5; TRBD1 agrees at 9 bases. The CDR3 length is 16 residues. V gave up 6 bases and J gave up 3 bases; unmatched junction bases: 9. From germline, CDR1 is MNHEY and CDR2 SMNVEV (reference sequence). CDR3 in amino acids: CASRSAGTGINQPQHF. CDR3 nucleotides: TGTGCCAGCAGATCGGCCGGGACAGGGATCAATCAGCCCCAGCATTTT.

This rearrangement joins TRBV5-8 to TRBJ1-6; D is unresolved. Trimming removed 5 bases at V and 6 bases at J, with 15 bases between. Germline CDR1 SGHTS, CDR2 YDEGEE. The CDR3 totals 15 residues. Written as DNA, the CDR3 is TGTGCCAGCAGTTCTCTGTTTCTCAGTAATTCACCCCTCCACTTT. Its translation: CASSSLFLSNSPLHF.

The chain joins TRBV6-1 to TRBJ2-7, with TRBD2 as a possible D gene (6 bases). Germline CDR1 MNHNS, CDR2 SASEGT. Between the trimmed V and J ends, which lost 6 bases and 0 bases, there was a span of 12 bases. The CDR3 loop spans 14 amino acids. CDR3 amino acids: CASRRDPSSYEQYF. The CDR3 nucleotides read TGTGCCAGCAGGCGGGACCCATCCTCCTACGAGCAGTACTTC.

The rearrangement uses TRBV27 and TRBJ1-5; D possibly corresponds to TRBD1 (6 bases). The CDR3 has 15 amino acids. The germline CDR1 and CDR2 sequences are MNHEY and SMNVEV (reference sequence). The V end was cut by 4 bases, the J end by 0 bases, with 10 bases between. This chain's CDR3 is CASSWRGGSNQPQHF. CDR3 coding DNA: TGTGCCAGCAGTTGGCGAGGGGGTAGCAATCAGCCCCAGCATTTT.